The clone carrying this T cell receptor (beta chain) appeared a few times. Its antigen is undetermined. Trimming left V 2 bases short and J 2 bases short, with 19 bases between. Germline-derived CDR1 and CDR2 are MDHEN and SYDVKM. The CDR3 runs to 17 residues. This entry comes from a study of graft-versus-host responses after intestinal transplantation. Produced via immunoSEQ multiplex PCR; TCRdb's table is partial and in-frame only. The data contain 28,000 or so clones, approximately 83% of them seen just once; the ten biggest clones take up roughly 18%. Study-wide points: GvH clones were identified in recipient marrow, with some first appearing in ileum or blood.

This sequence joins TRBV28 and TRBJ2-7, with D tentatively TRBD1 (6 bases). The sequences come from unstimulated CD8+ T cells sorted from spleen or lymph node cells, collected before intestinal transplant. The sequence came from a human donor who received an intestinal transplant. The CDR3: CASSLIGGQPKPYEQYF. Written as DNA, the CDR3 is TGTGCCAGCAGTTTAATCGGTGGACAGCCCAAACCCTACGAGCAGTACTTC.